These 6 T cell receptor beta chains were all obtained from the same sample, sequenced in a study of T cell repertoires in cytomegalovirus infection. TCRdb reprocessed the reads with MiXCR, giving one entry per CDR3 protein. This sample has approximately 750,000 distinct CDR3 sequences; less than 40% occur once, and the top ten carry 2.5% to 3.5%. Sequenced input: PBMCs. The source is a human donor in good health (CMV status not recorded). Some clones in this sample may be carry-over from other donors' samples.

The CDR3 loop is CASSSIPRQGRGEAFF. CDR3 nucleotides: TGTGCCAGCAGCTCTATTCCGCGACAGGGTCGAGGTGAAGCTTTCTTT. The genes are TRBV7-2 and TRBJ1-1, with 7 bases matching TRBD1. The CDR3 runs to 16 residues. The germline gives CDR1 SGHTA, CDR2 FQGNSA. With V trimmed by 4 bases and J by 7 bases, 15 bases remained unmatched.

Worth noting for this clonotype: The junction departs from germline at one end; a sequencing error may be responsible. In DNA, the CDR3 is TGTGCCAGCAGCTTAGGCGTGAATCACCCCCAGCATTTT. Translated: CASSLGVNHPQHF. The V and J genes are TRBV11-2 and TRBJ1-5; D remains ambiguous. This CDR3 has 13 residues. Germline lookup yields CDR1 SGHAT and CDR2 FQNNGV.

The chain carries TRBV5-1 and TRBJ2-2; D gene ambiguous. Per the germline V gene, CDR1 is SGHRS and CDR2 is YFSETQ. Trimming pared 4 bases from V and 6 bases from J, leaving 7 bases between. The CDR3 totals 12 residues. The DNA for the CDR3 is TGCGCCAGCAGCCCGCCTCCCGGGGAGCTGTTTTTT. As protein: CASSPPPGELFF.

Here the CDR3 reads CSGGGQGRSPLHF. For the CDR3, the DNA is TGCAGTGGGGGTGGACAGGGCCGGTCACCCCTCCACTTT. V gene TRBV20-1 combines with J gene TRBJ1-6, with TRBD1 matching 8 bases. J lost 10 bases, V lost 7 bases, and 9 bases had no gene match. The germline V gene has CDR1 DFQATT and CDR2 SNEGSKA (reference sequence). The CDR3 extends over 13 amino acids.

The CDR3 sequence is CASSIAGGETGEQYF. As DNA, the CDR3 is TGTGCCAGCAGCATAGCGGGGGGGGAAACGGGGGAGCAGTACTTC. This rearrangement joins TRBV28 to TRBJ2-7; 11 positions agree with TRBD2. CDR3 length: 15 amino acids. The germline gives CDR1 MDHEN, CDR2 SYDVKM. The V segment lost 6 bases and the J segment 7 bases; nucleotides outside the gene matches: 11. The complete variable domain, with remaining parts taken from reference TRBV28 and TRBJ2-7, reads DVKVTQSSRYLVKRTGEKVFLECVQDMDHENMFWYRQDPGLGLRLIYFSYDVKMKEKGDIPEGYSVSREKKERFSLILESASTNQTSMYLCASSIAGGETGEQYFGPGTRLTVT.

The CDR3 region is CASSFSPENQPQHF. In nucleotides, the CDR3 is TGTGCCAGCAGTTTCTCGCCAGAAAATCAGCCCCAGCATTTT. The chain recombines TRBV12-3 or TRBV12-4 with TRBJ1-5; no definite D call. CDR3 length equals 14 residues. The V gene lost 3 bases and the J gene lost 4 bases, with 10 bases spanning the gap.